These T cell receptor beta chains were read from a single sample in a study of cytomegalovirus exposure and HLA in healthy donors. The protocol was immunoSEQ multiplex PCR, while the TCRdb copy is restricted to in-frame clones and leaves out a portion. The data show approximately 150,000 clones, roughly 80% seen once. The sequenced sample consisted of PBMCs. The source of these receptors is a man aged 25-45 years in good health and CMV-seropositive. CDR3s leave out the opening cysteine and the closing phenylalanine or tryptophan.

>TRBV5-1
ASSLEPGRTYEQY
>TRBV6-5
ASSYSGTGSYEQY
>TRBV4-1
ASSPVPGGDEKLF
>TRBV5-1
ASSSTVTNTEAF
>TRBV5-1
ASSAGLAGSEQF
>TRBV28
ASSPLSGWDEKLF
>TRBV12-5
ASGSVQGSVTYEQY
>TRBV6-5
ASSYGGGPETQY
>TRBV6-5
ASTSGMAYEQY
>TRBV11-3
ASSSAGGSYNEQF
>TRBV6-5
ASRDQGNTEAF
>TRBV10-1
ASSESMWRTYPFTQY
>TRBV2
ASRQTGGTQPQH
>TRBV27
ASSLSYNEQF
>TRBV6-1
ASSARRGEGTNEKLF
>TRBV4-1
ASSQDWRPGTDTQY
>TRBV30
AAPREAEEKLF
>TRBV7-9
ASSPGTEAF
>TRBV2
ASSADRGEKLF
>TRBV29-1
SVEARDRRSYEQY
>TRBV7-9
ASSPRESTDTQY
>TRBV29-1
SAGEGGDSPLH
>TRBV11-2
ASSLLTPGAYNEQF
>TRBV7-9
ASSAGGAEQPQH
>TRBV15
ATSRDKRGVYNEQF
>TRBV9
ASSKGTGGESSVTYEQY
>TRBV6-4
ASSPRFGTTREQY
>TRBV19
ASTNRDRGGGGQPQH
>TRBV7-2
ASTSSSGGSYEQY
>TRBV13
ASSLRQQGGEKLF
>TRBV7-9
ASSLGLAGNTGELF
>TRBV7-8
ASSLGVQPQH
>TRBV9
ASSVGGGADTQY
>TRBV27
ASKLQGRVYGYT
>TRBV6-6
ASSYQGGPMNTEAF
>TRBV4-1
ASSQDRLGGPTEAF
>TRBV6-1
ASSPNGKEQF
>TRBV7-2
ASSLEVSSVATQY
>TRBV6-1
ASSELASGGPETQY
>TRBV10-1
ASRPGWNYEQY
>TRBV6-5
ASSYGPDTQY
>TRBV21-1
ASSKAGTGDTEAF
>TRBV5-1
ASSARGVYNEQF
>TRBV5-1
ASSIGGENTEAF
>TRBV30
AWGALSSYNEQF
>TRBV7-3
ASSLTGGTSYEQY
>TRBV27
ASSGRGETEAF
>TRBV15
ATSRDTPPDTQY
>TRBV28
ASSFELTEAF
>TRBV19
ASLPGQGVYEQF
>TRBV2
ASSDPRGQETQY
>TRBV6-6
ASAGNYGYT
>TRBV6-5
ASSRDRGHNEQF
>TRBV4-1
ASSLNGGFLD
>TRBV6-1
ASSEAVLGLTEAF
>TRBV27
ASSSGEFAYEQY
>TRBV7-9
ASSKVSEEGYGYT
>TRBV7-3
ASRPGQGNTEAF
>TRBV6-1
ASSERRGGWLADTGELF
>TRBV4-3
ASSQDSATGGDEQY